The entry below gives a single TCR beta chain sequence along with its context. Its antigen is unknown. Symptoms, serum thyroxine and TRAb, thyroid ultrasound, and orbital computed tomography formed the diagnostic basis. This specimen comes from a study of Graves' ophthalmopathy and Graves' hyperthyroidism. Study-wide findings and caveats: In blood, most expanded thyroid clonotypes above 0.001 frequency were also detected. The study's model predicted ophthalmopathy progression at around 70% sensitivity and about 78% specificity.

Amplified material comprised TCR beta CDR3 regions derived from RNA transcripts. The workflow started with a first-round RT-PCR run with HTBI primers and then moved on to a second-round multiplex PCR. TCRdb itself ran the multiplex PCR reads through MiXCR, one entry per CDR3 protein. The table records about 400,000 distinct CDR3 sequences, about 18% of them present only once. This CDR3 comprises 15 residues. The V segment lost 3 bases and the J segment 4 bases; nucleotides outside the gene matches: 9. Germline-derived CDR1 and CDR2 are MNHNS and SASEGT. The rearrangement joins TRBV6-1 to TRBJ2-7, with TRBD2 matching over 7 bases. The source of this sequence is a woman aged 18 to 35 with Graves' ophthalmopathy. Specimen: peripheral blood. The CDR3 here is CASSDWVRLAYEQYF. The CDR3 DNA sequence: TGTGCCAGCAGTGATTGGGTAAGACTAGCTTACGAGCAGTACTTC.